These 20 T cell receptor beta chains originate from one sample sequenced in a study of blood T cell repertoires in COVID-19. Profiled with immunoSEQ multiplex PCR; TCRdb holds only in-frame clones, not every one. The sample includes fewer than 350,000 clones, approximately 91% seen only once; the top ten take approximately 8.5%. The sequencing input was peripheral blood. These receptors came from a man between 18 and 29 years old with active or convalescent COVID-19.

The chain links TRBV7-6 to TRBJ1-6; TRBD1 is a possible D gene (5 bases). The CDR3 is made up of 17 amino acids. Germline values: CDR1 SGHVS, CDR2 FNYEAQ. V was shortened by 5 bases and J by 5 bases, with 19 bases between the two germline ends. The CDR3 reads CASSRGPTDSNNSPLHF. The CDR3 coding sequence is TGTGCCAGCAGCCGTGGCCCAACCGACAGCAATAATTCACCCCTCCACTTT.

This clone was observed a few times. The V and J genes are TRBV5-6 and TRBJ1-2, with D tentatively TRBD1 (6 bases). V lost 3 bases to trimming and J lost 3 bases, with 21 bases between them. The CDR3 sequence is 17 residues long. Germline CDR1 reads SGHDT; CDR2 reads YYEEEE. The CDR3 loop is CASSYLLQGYGDYGYTF. The CDR3 DNA reads as TGTGCCAGCAGCTACCTACTACAGGGATACGGTGACTATGGCTACACCTTC.

The J gene is TRBJ2-1, the V gene TRBV10-3; 9 bases line up with TRBD2. Germline loops: CDR1 ENHRY, CDR2 SYGVKD. V trimming: 4 bases; J trimming: 8 bases; junction bases outside the gene matches: 6. This CDR3 comprises 14 residues. CDR3 loop: CAISVGGGAYEQFF. CDR3 sequence (DNA): TGTGCCATCAGTGTAGGCGGGGGGGCCTATGAGCAGTTCTTC.

V gene TRBV7-2 combines with J gene TRBJ2-7; TRBD2 aligns across 8 bases. This CDR3 is 16 amino acids long. Germline loops: CDR1 SGHTA, CDR2 FQGNSA. V dropped 1 base and J dropped 6; count of bases not matched to a gene: 11. The CDR3 bases are TGTGCCAGCAGCTTAGAGGCCGGGGGGGCCTTAGGCGAGCAGTACTTC. It specifies CASSLEAGGALGEQYF.

V usage is TRBV3-1 (or the pseudogene TRBV3-2) and J usage is TRBJ2-2; 9 bases match TRBD2. V gave up 0 bases and J gave up 0 bases; unmatched junction bases: 17. The germline V gene encodes CDR1 LGHDT and CDR2 YNNKEL (reference sequence). This CDR3 spans 22 amino acids. The CDR3 here is CASSQDRGPYLRLAANTGELFF. The CDR3 DNA sequence: TGTGCCAGCAGCCAAGACCGGGGGCCGTATCTACGACTAGCGGCGAACACCGGGGAGCTGTTTTTT.

This rearrangement joins TRBV6-5 to TRBJ1-1; D possibly corresponds to TRBD1 (5 bases). Trimming took 2 bases from V and 5 from J, leaving 15 bases between them. Germline lookup yields CDR1 MNHEY and CDR2 SVGAGI. This CDR3 is built from 15 residues. CDR3 sequence reads: CASSYPGGGETEAFF. In nucleotides, the CDR3 is TGTGCCAGCAGTTACCCGGGGGGGGGAGAAACTGAAGCTTTCTTT.

V is TRBV11-2 and J is TRBJ1-1; D is undetermined. There are 13 residues in the CDR3. Trimming took 1 base from V and 4 from J, leaving 7 bases between them. The germline V gene has CDR1 SGHAT and CDR2 FQNNGV. CDR3 protein: CASSLGTGTEAFF. CDR3 sequence (DNA): TGTGCCAGCAGCTTAGGGACTGGCACTGAAGCTTTCTTT.

V gene TRBV19 combines with J gene TRBJ1-2; TRBD1 might be the D (5 bases). Looked up from germline, CDR1 is LNHDA and CDR2 is SQIVND (reference sequence). The CDR3 has 15 residues. V was pared by 4 bases and J by 4 bases, with 16 bases between. CDR3 loop: CASSTPSTVLYGYTF. CDR3 coding DNA: TGTGCCAGTAGTACGCCATCGACAGTCCTCTATGGCTACACCTTC.

The chain has TRBV13 and TRBJ2-1; tentative D call: TRBD1 (6 bases). Between the trimmed V and J ends, which lost 1 base and 2 bases, there was a span of 12 bases. This CDR3 region has 16 residues. Germline V CDR1 and CDR2: PRHDT, FYEKMQ (reference sequence). This chain's CDR3 is CASSLENRDPYNEQFF. The CDR3 nucleotides are TGTGCCAGCAGCTTAGAGAACAGGGACCCCTACAATGAGCAGTTCTTC.

The chain links TRBV9 to TRBJ1-1; D unclear. The length of the CDR3 is 14 residues. V gave up 2 bases and J gave up 7 bases, with 15 bases separating them. Germline CDR1 SGDLS, CDR2 YYNGEE. CDR3 sequence: CASSVEQLDDEAFF. CDR3 in DNA: TGTGCCAGCAGCGTTGAACAGTTAGATGATGAAGCTTTCTTT.

This chain uses TRBV6-2 or TRBV6-3 with TRBJ2-2; 7 bases agree with TRBD1. This CDR3 is built from 14 residues. The V gene end was trimmed by 4 bases and the J gene end by 4 bases; junction bases not matched to a gene: 3. The germline V gene has CDR1 MNHEY and CDR2 SVGEGT. The CDR3 protein is CASSSRDSTGELFF. The CDR3 DNA is TGTGCCAGCAGTTCCCGGGACAGCACCGGGGAGCTGTTTTTT.

This sequence joins TRBV12-3 or TRBV12-4 and TRBJ1-2; maybe TRBD1 (5 bases). Trimming stripped 7 bases from V and 4 bases from J, with 13 bases between. CDR3 length: 13 amino acids. Here the CDR3 DNA reads TGTGCCAGCACCTCGGGGGTTCCCTATGGCTACACCTTC. The encoded protein is CASTSGVPYGYTF.

A few counts support this clone. The V gene is TRBV5-6, the J gene TRBJ2-7, with D possibly being TRBD2 (6 bases). V gave up 4 bases and J gave up 3 bases, with 11 bases separating them. The germline V gene encodes CDR1 SGHDT and CDR2 YYEEEE. This CDR3 spans 13 amino acids. The CDR3 is CASSEGRFYEQYF. CDR3 nucleotides: TGTGCCAGCAGCGAGGGGAGGTTCTACGAGCAGTACTTC.

This clone was seen once. V usage is TRBV15 and J usage is TRBJ2-5; the D is unclear. Germline V gene data show CDR1 as LNHNV and CDR2 as YYDKDF (reference sequence). There are 14 residues in the CDR3. V lost 1 base and J lost 6, with 12 bases in between. The CDR3 loop reads CATSRAHDKKTQYF. In nucleotides, the CDR3 is TGTGCCACCAGCAGAGCTCATGACAAAAAGACCCAGTACTTC.

The J gene is TRBJ2-1, the V gene TRBV13; the match to TRBD2 covers 8 bases. V trimming: 4 bases; J trimming: 0 bases; junction bases outside the gene matches: 11. The germline V gene encodes CDR1 PRHDT and CDR2 FYEKMQ (reference sequence). The CDR3 has 18 residues. The CDR3 reads CASSSGSETSGSYNEQFF. The CDR3, as DNA: TGTGCCAGCAGCTCCGGGTCCGAAACTAGCGGCTCCTACAATGAGCAGTTCTTC.

The chain couples TRBV6-5 to TRBJ2-3, with 8 positions matching TRBD1. This CDR3 spans 14 amino acids. Germline CDR1 is MNHEY and CDR2 is SVGAGI. V dropped 6 bases and J dropped 1; count of bases not matched to a gene: 3. CDR3 sequence (DNA): TGTGCCAGCAGACCAGGGGGCGGCACAGATACGCAGTATTTT. Amino acid sequence: CASRPGGGTDTQYF.

Concerning this clone: Other DNA sequences from this sample encode an identical CDR3 as well. The rearrangement uses TRBV11-2 and TRBJ2-3; D is ambiguous. V was shortened by 5 bases and J by 0 bases, with 3 bases between the two germline ends. Germline V gene data show CDR1 as SGHAT and CDR2 as FQNNGV. CDR3 length: 12 residues. The CDR3 is CASSLSTDTQYF. The CDR3 nucleotides are TGTGCCAGCAGCCTGAGCACAGATACGCAGTATTTT. Full variable domain (missing parts from reference TRBV11-2 and TRBJ2-3): EAGVAQSPRYKIIEKRQSVAFWCNPISGHATLYWYQQILGQGPKLLIQFQNNGVVDDSQLPKDRFSAERLKGVDSTLKIQPAKLEDSAVYLCASSLSTDTQYFGPGTRLTVL.

V is TRBV6-2 or TRBV6-3 and J is TRBJ1-2; TRBD1 matches at 7 bases. The J segment lost 1 base and the V segment lost 2 bases, leaving 1 base of the junction unmatched. Germline V lookup: CDR1 MNHEY, CDR2 SVGEGT. CDR3 length: 14 amino acids. CDR3: CASSYRQGNYGYTF. CDR3 nucleotide sequence: TGTGCCAGCAGTTACAGACAGGGTAACTATGGCTACACCTTC.

The V gene is TRBV18, the J gene TRBJ1-2; 7 positions match TRBD1. The CDR3 has 14 amino acids. Germline V CDR1 and CDR2: KGHSH, LQKENI. Losses at the gene ends were 3 bases for V and 3 bases for J; bases not matched to a gene: 4. The CDR3 region has the DNA TGTGCCAGCTCACCCGTCAGGGGGGACTATGGCTACACCTTC. Protein: CASSPVRGDYGYTF.

The gene calls are TRBV12-3 or TRBV12-4 and TRBJ2-3; 8 bases map to TRBD2. V lost 4 bases, J lost 6 bases, and 3 bases stayed unmatched. This CDR3 has 13 amino acids. The CDR3 here is CASSSRLADTQYF. The DNA for the CDR3 is TGTGCCAGCAGTTCGCGACTAGCGGATACGCAGTATTTT.